A selection of T cell receptor beta chains follows, all from one sample in a study of blood T cell repertoires in COVID-19. Profiling relied on immunoSEQ multiplex PCR, and the TCRdb table lists in-frame clones only, not all of them. The table has about 200,000 clones, 75% to 90% seen once. Sequenced input: peripheral blood. The source is a woman in her 70s with COVID-19, enrolled during active disease. Each CDR3 is given with its conserved first and last residue. The D gene is left open where the match is weak. Size is stated for part of the rows, as once, few or many counts, or as a class when the clone is expanded.

v_gene,d_gene,abundance,j_gene,CDR3nt,CDR3aa
TRBV28,TRBD2,.,TRBJ2-3,TGTGCCAGCAGGCGAGCGGGAGGTACAGATACGCAGTATTTT,CASRRAGGTDTQYF
TRBV11-2,.,.,TRBJ2-5,TGTGCCAGCAGCTTAGTGGGCCCCGAGACCCAGTACTTC,CASSLVGPETQYF
TRBV2,.,.,TRBJ1-4,TGTGCCAGCAGAGCAGGGGCAACTAATGAAAAACTGTTTTTT,CASRAGATNEKLFF
TRBV29-1,TRBD1,.,TRBJ2-7,TGCAGCGTTGGTCAACAGGGGATCGAGCAGTACTTC,CSVGQQGIEQYF
TRBV24-1,.,.,TRBJ1-1,TGTGCCACCAGTGATGCAGGCACTGAAGCTTTCTTT,CATSDAGTEAFF
TRBV19,TRBD1,.,TRBJ2-1,TGTGCCAGTAGGGAGATACAGGGGTATGCCGATGAGCAGTTCTTC,CASREIQGYADEQFF
TRBV7-2,TRBD2,.,TRBJ2-2,TGTGCCAGCAGCCCCAGCCGGCGGGAGGGCCGCACCGGGGAGCTGTTTTTT,CASSPSRREGRTGELFF
TRBV5-5,.,.,TRBJ1-2,TGTGCCAGCAGCTTTCCAGGGGACAAATCGCGCGGCTACACCTTC,CASSFPGDKSRGYTF
TRBV7-2,.,.,TRBJ2-4,TGTGCCAGCAGCTTAAGGGCAGCCTCCCAGGGAATTCAGTACTTC,CASSLRAASQGIQYF
TRBV29-1,.,.,TRBJ1-4,TGCAGCGTTGAAGAGGTACAGGGTTCAGGAAAACTGTTTTTT,CSVEEVQGSGKLFF
TRBV7-9,TRBD1,.,TRBJ1-5,TGTGCCAGCAGCCTTGGGACAGATCAGCCCCAGCATTTT,CASSLGTDQPQHF
TRBV5-1,.,.,TRBJ2-2,TGCGCCAGCAGCATTGGAGGGGTGAACACCGGGGAGCTGTTTTTT,CASSIGGVNTGELFF
TRBV9,.,once,TRBJ2-1,TGTGCCAGCAGCGTAGCCCCTCTAGATTACAATGAGCAGTTCTTC,CASSVAPLDYNEQFF
TRBV19,TRBD1,.,TRBJ2-7,TGTGCCAGTAGTATCCGGACAGGGACAAACTCCTACGAGCAGTACTTC,CASSIRTGTNSYEQYF
TRBV6-5,TRBD1,.,TRBJ1-1,TGTGCCAGCAGTTACTCGGGGACAGTCAGCACTGAAGCTTTCTTT,CASSYSGTVSTEAFF
TRBV6-5,TRBD1,.,TRBJ2-7,TGTGCCAGCAGACTAGGACAGGGGGCCTACGAGCAGTACTTC,CASRLGQGAYEQYF
TRBV5-5,.,.,TRBJ1-1,TGTGCCAGCAGCTTAGAGGATCCGACTGAAGCTTTCTTT,CASSLEDPTEAFF
TRBV6-5,TRBD1,.,TRBJ1-2,TGTGCCAGCAGTCGGACAGGGTTTGGAGGCTACACCTTC,CASSRTGFGGYTF
TRBV4-3,TRBD2,.,TRBJ2-7,TGCGCCAGCAGCCAAGTATTAGCGGGAGGCGAGCAGTACTTC,CASSQVLAGGEQYF
TRBV7-2,TRBD1,.,TRBJ1-2,TGTGCCAGCAGTCCGACAGGGGGCGATGGCTATGGCTACACCTTC,CASSPTGGDGYGYTF
TRBV7-6,.,.,TRBJ2-1,TGTGCCAGCAGCTATGGGGCAGTATCTTACAATGAGCAGTTCTTC,CASSYGAVSYNEQFF
TRBV3-1/TRBV3-2,TRBD2,.,TRBJ2-7,TGTGCCAGCAGCCAAGGCCTAGCGGGAGCGGGGCAGTACTTC,CASSQGLAGAGQYF
TRBV5-1,TRBD1,.,TRBJ2-2,TGCGCCAGCAGCCACGGACAGGGAAAAGGGGAAAGGGAGCTGTTTTTT,CASSHGQGKGERELFF
TRBV19,TRBD1,.,TRBJ2-3,TGTGCCAGTAGTATAGATCCACCCGGGACAGGGCAAGATACGCAGTATTTT,CASSIDPPGTGQDTQYF
TRBV5-1,TRBD2,.,TRBJ2-7,TGCGCCAGCAGCTTGGTTAGTAGCGGGATCTACGAGCAGTACTTC,CASSLVSSGIYEQYF
TRBV6-5,.,.,TRBJ1-6,TGTGCCAGCAGTTACTCGAGGATGCCTAATAATTCACCCCTCCACTTT,CASSYSRMPNNSPLHF
TRBV19,.,few,TRBJ2-3,TGTGCCAGTAGTATAGAGAGCGCCCGCACAGATACGCAGTATTTT,CASSIESARTDTQYF
TRBV29-1,.,.,TRBJ1-1,TGCAGCGTAGGGGGTCGCATGAACACTGAAGCTTTCTTT,CSVGGRMNTEAFF
TRBV5-1,.,.,TRBJ2-7,TGCGCCAGCAGCTTAAAACAACAGGGCCACGAGCAGTACTTC,CASSLKQQGHEQYF
TRBV2,.,.,TRBJ1-5,TGTGCCAGCAGTGAAGCCAGGGGATTAAATCAGCCCCAGCATTTT,CASSEARGLNQPQHF
TRBV15,.,.,TRBJ1-2,TGTGCCACCAGCAGAGATCCAGTTTTTAACTATGGCTACACCTTC,CATSRDPVFNYGYTF
TRBV28,TRBD2,.,TRBJ2-1,TGTGCCAGCAGCTCTAAGGGACTAGCGGGAGGGTATGAGCAGTTCTTC,CASSSKGLAGGYEQFF
TRBV9,.,.,TRBJ1-2,TGTGCCAGCAGCGTAGGAGACCCAATGCGACTGGGCTACACCTTC,CASSVGDPMRLGYTF
TRBV30,TRBD1,.,TRBJ1-1,TGTGCCTGGAGGGGACAGGGGGCGCTAAGAGCTTTCTTT,CAWRGQGALRAFF
TRBV7-2,.,.,TRBJ1-1,TGTGCCAGCAGCTCACAAGGGAGGAACACTGAAGCTTTCTTT,CASSSQGRNTEAFF
TRBV7-2,TRBD2,.,TRBJ2-5,TGTGCCAGCAGCTCATCCGGGACTAGCCTCAAAGAGACCCAGTACTTC,CASSSSGTSLKETQYF
TRBV7-9,.,.,TRBJ1-3,TGTGCCAGCAGCCCCCCCGGGGGTACCCGGGGAAACACCATATATTTT,CASSPPGGTRGNTIYF
TRBV7-2,.,.,TRBJ1-2,TGTGCCAGCAGTCTAAGTAGGGGGGGCTTGGGCTACACCTTC,CASSLSRGGLGYTF
TRBV10-2,TRBD1,.,TRBJ2-7,TGCGCCAGCAGGGGACAGGTCTCCTACGAGCAGTACTTC,CASRGQVSYEQYF
TRBV28,TRBD2,.,TRBJ2-5,TGTGCCAGCAGTTTAGCGGGAGTCAAGACCCAGTACTTC,CASSLAGVKTQYF
TRBV18,.,.,TRBJ2-7,TGTGCCAGCTCACCAGTTACAGGATCCTACGAGCAGTACTTC,CASSPVTGSYEQYF
TRBV5-4,.,few,TRBJ1-4,TGTGCCAGCAGCCGGGCCGGGGCGGAGGGTGAAAAACTGTTTTTT,CASSRAGAEGEKLFF
TRBV18,.,.,TRBJ1-3,TGTGCCAGCTCACCCTCGGCAGGGTCTGGAAACACCATATATTTT,CASSPSAGSGNTIYF
TRBV3-1/TRBV3-2,TRBD2,.,TRBJ2-5,TGTGCCAGCAGCCAAGCAGGAAGGAGGCCTAGCGGGAGGTACCAAGAGACCCAGTACTTC,CASSQAGRRPSGRYQETQYF
TRBV27,.,.,TRBJ1-2,TGTGCCAGCAGTTTATGGGGGCAGGGGAACTATGGCTACACCTTC,CASSLWGQGNYGYTF
TRBV6-5,TRBD1,.,TRBJ1-1,TGTGCCAGCAGGCTCACAGGGGGAGACACTGAAGCTTTCTTT,CASRLTGGDTEAFF
TRBV5-1,TRBD2,once,TRBJ2-7,TGCGCCAGCAGCTTGACTAGCGGGATCCACGAGCAGTACTTC,CASSLTSGIHEQYF
TRBV7-2,TRBD1,once,TRBJ1-1,TGTGCCAGCAGCTCTGGACAGGCCAGTGCTTTCTTT,CASSSGQASAFF
TRBV28,TRBD1,.,TRBJ2-7,TGTGCCAGCAGTCCCGGGGACAGGGGGCAGTACTTC,CASSPGDRGQYF
TRBV15,.,.,TRBJ2-2,TGTGCCACCAGCAGAGATAAAGCGGTCGCGGCCGGGGAGCTGTTTTTT,CATSRDKAVAAGELFF
TRBV11-2,.,few,TRBJ1-2,TGTGCCAGCAGGGCCCCCGGCAGGGCGCTTAACTATGGCTACACCTTC,CASRAPGRALNYGYTF
TRBV30,TRBD1,.,TRBJ2-5,TGTGCCTGGAGGGGACAGGGGGTAGAGACCCAGTACTTC,CAWRGQGVETQYF
TRBV28,TRBD1,.,TRBJ1-1,TGTGCCAGCTTGGGACAGGGGAACACTGAAGCTTTCTTT,CASLGQGNTEAFF
TRBV5-4,.,.,TRBJ2-7,TGTGCCAGCAGCTTGTCCCGGGATCCTCTCTACGAGCAGTACTTC,CASSLSRDPLYEQYF
TRBV27,.,few,TRBJ2-7,TGTGCCAGCAGTTTATGGGCACAAGACACCACCAGACACGAGCAGTACTTC,CASSLWAQDTTRHEQYF
TRBV27,TRBD1,.,TRBJ1-2,TGTGCCAGCAGTTTTACGACAGGGCGCGGCTACACCTTC,CASSFTTGRGYTF
TRBV5-1,TRBD1,.,TRBJ2-3,TGCGCCAGCAGCTCCGGACAGGGGACTTTCACAGATACGCAGTATTTT,CASSSGQGTFTDTQYF
TRBV2,.,.,TRBJ2-2,TGTGCCAGCGCGAGGAACCGGCAGGGGGGTACCGGGGAGCTGTTTTTT,CASARNRQGGTGELFF
TRBV28,.,.,TRBJ2-7,TGTGCCAGCAGTCCCGGCGGGGTGTACGAGCAGTACTTC,CASSPGGVYEQYF